This T cell receptor beta chain stems from a study of T-cell reconstitution after alpha-beta-depleted transplantation in children. TCRbeta library construction was performed incorporating unique molecular identifiers. TCRdb reanalysed the PCR reads using MiXCR and keeps one entry per CDR3 protein. The sample records approximately 290,000 distinct CDR3 sequences, roughly 11% being singletons. This clonotype was seen many times. The antigen is not known. Study observations and caveats: After one year, T-cell counts and TCRbeta diversity mostly came from new T cells.

Germline loops: CDR1 SGHVS, CDR2 FQNEAQ. The CDR3 totals 15 residues. The J segment lost 3 bases and the V segment lost 1 base, leaving 4 bases of the junction unmatched. The chain carries TRBV7-8 and TRBJ2-3, with TRBD1 matching over 7 bases. The sample in question was peripheral blood, obtained 180 days after TCRalphabeta/CD19-depleted stem cell transplant. This clonotype originated in a male patient between 2 and 15 years old who had a stem cell transplant for chronic granulomatous disease, so the T cells may come from the graft donor. In DNA form, the CDR3 reads TGTGCCAGCAGCTTAGAGGGGGCGTGGACAGATACGCAGTATTTT. The encoded protein is CASSLEGAWTDTQYF.